This T cell receptor (beta chain) was sequenced in a study of monozygotic twins with inflammatory bowel disease. The CDR3 runs to 14 residues. The authors ran two nested PCRs of about 15 and 9 cycles on TCRalpha and TCRbeta cDNA. TCRdb reanalyzed the 5' RACE reads and collapses them to one entry per CDR3 protein, without DNA. The sample has about 210,000 distinct CDR3 sequences; the top ten hold roughly 1.5%. Donors each contributed one blood sample measuring 2 to 2.5 ml. V is TRBV12-3 or TRBV12-4 and J is TRBJ2-3. This clonotype was sampled from a human donor with ulcerative colitis or Crohn's disease, or a healthy co-twin of an affected twin (not recorded which). Sequencing used blood. The CDR3: CASSFSRNTDTQYF.